This TCR beta chain derives from a study of beta chain features in type 1 diabetes. The study, taken as a whole, reports: PCR, the amplification step, might favor shorter templates, equally in patients and controls. For Type 1 diabetes patients, all four CD4+ subsets carried TCRB CDR3s that were moderately but significantly shorter.

The whole isolated RNA underwent reverse transcription, so sequencing captured expressed TCRB transcripts. Deep immunoSEQ sequencing covered naive, central memory and regulatory T cell samples. Method: immunoSEQ multiplex PCR; TCRdb's copy keeps in-frame clones and lacks some. In the table there are over 300,000 clones, roughly a tenth of which are singletons. Every single donor gave one heparinised blood draw, and these averaged approximately 110 mL. Based on CD45RO/CCR7/CD25/CD127/CD95/CD27, CD4+ regulatory, stem cell-like memory, naive and central memory cells were sorted. Regarding this clone: Its target is unknown.

The receptor's source is a young man with type 1 diabetes. Sequencing was done on a sample of central memory CD4+ T cells from blood.

CDR3 sequence: CASSAPEAPGKRDTEAFF. The DNA for the CDR3 is TGTGCCAGCAGCGCCCCTGAGGCTCCGGGCAAAAGGGACACTGAAGCTTTCTTT. The rearrangement links TRBV9 to TRBJ1-1; no clear D. The CDR3 contains 18 residues. Germline V gene lookup returns CDR1 SGDLS and CDR2 YYNGEE. The V and J ends lost 3 bases and 3 bases respectively, with 24 bases between them.